The rows below give T cell receptor beta chains drawn from one sample of a study of blood T cell repertoires in COVID-19. The protocol was immunoSEQ multiplex PCR, while the TCRdb copy is restricted to in-frame clones and leaves out a portion. The repertoire consists of 70,000 to 95,000 clones, with 85% to 90% occurring once and the leading ten covering roughly 4.9%. Sequencing input: peripheral blood. Source of these receptors: a woman of 80 years or more with active COVID-19. Each CDR3 is given with its conserved first and last residue. Fields, in order: J gene, V gene, D gene, clone size, CDR3 DNA, CDR3 protein. The D gene is left open where the match is weak. Expanded clones get a size class; other rows say once, few or many, or leave the size out.

TRBJ2-2 | TRBV5-4 | - | - | TGTGCCAGCAGCTTGGCAACAGGGACCACCGGGGAGCTGTTTTTT | CASSLATGTTGELFF
TRBJ1-2 | TRBV28 | - | - | TGTGCCAGCAGTACCCCCGGGACTGTGGATGGCTACACCTTC | CASSTPGTVDGYTF
TRBJ1-5 | TRBV5-1 | - | few | TGCGCCAGCAGCCCACAGTCTGGTCAGCCCCAGCATTTT | CASSPQSGQPQHF
TRBJ2-5 | TRBV3-1/TRBV3-2 | - | - | TGTGCCAGCAGCTGGACAGCCCAAGAGACCCAGTACTTC | CASSWTAQETQYF
TRBJ1-4 | TRBV15 | - | - | TGTGCCACCAGCAGATGGGGCTGGGTTAATGAAAAACTGTTTTTT | CATSRWGWVNEKLFF
TRBJ2-7 | TRBV6-5 | TRBD1 | - | TGTGCCAGCAGTAGACAGGGGGCGCTGTACGAGCAGTACTTC | CASSRQGALYEQYF
TRBJ1-6 | TRBV25-1 | - | - | TGTGCCAGCAGTTCCCCGGGAGGAGCAAATTCACCCCTCCACTTT | CASSSPGGANSPLHF
TRBJ2-3 | TRBV6-2/TRBV6-3 | - | once | TGTGCCAGCAGTCGGGTCCCAGTCGGCACAGATACGCAGTATTTT | CASSRVPVGTDTQYF
TRBJ1-4 | TRBV29-1 | TRBD1 | - | TGCAGCGTTGCGCACAGGGGAGGCGATGAAAAACTGTTTTTT | CSVAHRGGDEKLFF
TRBJ2-5 | TRBV6-2/TRBV6-3 | TRBD2 | - | TGTGCCAGCAGTCCCCCCCGAGGGACTAGCGGCCAAGAGACCCAGTACTTC | CASSPPRGTSGQETQYF
TRBJ2-3 | TRBV11-2 | TRBD1 | - | TGTGCCAGCCGTCGACAGGGGAGCACAGATACGCAGTATTTT | CASRRQGSTDTQYF
TRBJ2-5 | TRBV2 | - | - | TGTGCGACAAGGGGAACAGGGCGGGAGACCCAGTACTTC | CATRGTGRETQYF
TRBJ1-5 | TRBV6-1 | TRBD1 | - | TGTGCCAGCAGTGCCTGGGGGGACAGGGGCAATCAGCCCCAGCATTTT | CASSAWGDRGNQPQHF
TRBJ1-5 | TRBV18 | TRBD1 | - | TGTGCCAGCTCATCGGGGACAGGGGCGGTTCAGCCCCAGCATTTT | CASSSGTGAVQPQHF
TRBJ1-2 | TRBV28 | - | - | TGTGCCAGCAGTGGGGGGACTTTTAGTGGCTACACCTTC | CASSGGTFSGYTF
TRBJ2-4 | TRBV6-9 | TRBD2 | - | TGTGCCAGCAGTTATGTGGGGGGACTAGTTTGGAACATTCAGTACTTC | CASSYVGGLVWNIQYF
TRBJ2-1 | TRBV10-3 | TRBD2 | - | TGTGCCATCCGGGGTGGGCTCGGGAGGGCGAGGGATGAGCAGTTCTTC | CAIRGGLGRARDEQFF
TRBJ1-5 | TRBV28 | - | - | TGTGCCAGCAGAGGGGTAATCGAGCCCCAGCATTTT | CASRGVIEPQHF
TRBJ2-7 | TRBV7-9 | - | - | TGTGCCAGCAGCGCCTCTGGCCAGTTTGGCGAGCAGTACTTC | CASSASGQFGEQYF
TRBJ1-2 | TRBV7-2 | TRBD1 | - | TGTGCCAGCAGCTACCGGACAGGTGGGAGCGATGGCTACACCTTC | CASSYRTGGSDGYTF
TRBJ2-3 | TRBV7-8 | - | - | TGTGCCAGCAGCCCCAGGGGACTAACCGGCACAGATACGCAGTATTTT | CASSPRGLTGTDTQYF
TRBJ2-3 | TRBV28 | TRBD2 | - | TGTGCCAGCAGTTTTGCAACTAGCGGGCACACAGATACGCAGTATTTT | CASSFATSGHTDTQYF
TRBJ1-2 | TRBV19 | TRBD1 | - | TGTGCCAGTAGTTGGGAGACAGGGAGCTATGGCTACACCTTC | CASSWETGSYGYTF
TRBJ2-1 | TRBV15 | - | - | TGTGCCACCAGCAGAGATTGGCTAGCCACCGAGCAGTTCTTC | CATSRDWLATEQFF
TRBJ2-5 | TRBV6-5 | - | - | TGTGCCAGCAGTTACCAGGGTAGGATCGGCGAGACCCAGTACTTC | CASSYQGRIGETQYF
TRBJ1-4 | TRBV5-6 | - | - | TGTGCCAGCAGCTTTTATGGGCTTCCTAATGAAAAACTGTTTTTT | CASSFYGLPNEKLFF
TRBJ1-1 | TRBV7-9 | - | - | TGTGCCAGCAGCTCAGGGCTCACGGTTGGGGCTTTCTTT | CASSSGLTVGAFF
TRBJ2-2 | TRBV7-6 | TRBD1 | many | TGTGCCAGCAGCTCCGGGGGACAGGGGAACACCGGGGAGCTGTTTTTT | CASSSGGQGNTGELFF